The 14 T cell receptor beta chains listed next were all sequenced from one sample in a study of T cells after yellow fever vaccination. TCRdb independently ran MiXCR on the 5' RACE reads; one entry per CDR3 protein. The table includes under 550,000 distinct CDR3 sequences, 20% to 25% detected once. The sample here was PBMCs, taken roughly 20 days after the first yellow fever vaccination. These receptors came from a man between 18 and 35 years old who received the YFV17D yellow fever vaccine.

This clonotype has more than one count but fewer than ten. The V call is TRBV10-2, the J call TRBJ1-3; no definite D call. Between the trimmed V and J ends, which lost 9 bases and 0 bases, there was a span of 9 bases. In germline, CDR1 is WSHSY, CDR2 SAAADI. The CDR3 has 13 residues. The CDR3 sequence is CASGASSGNTIYF. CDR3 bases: TGCGCCAGTGGCGCTAGCTCTGGAAACACCATATATTTT.

The DNA for the CDR3 is TGTGCCAGCAGCCAAGGCCTGGGACCCTGGGATTCACCCCTCCACTTT. This sequence encodes CASSQGLGPWDSPLHF. The J gene is TRBJ1-6, the V gene TRBV14, with D possibly TRBD1 on 5 matching bases. V lost 1 base to trimming and J lost 8 bases, with 15 bases between them. The CDR3 loop spans 16 amino acids. Per germline, CDR1 SGHDN and CDR2 FVKESK.

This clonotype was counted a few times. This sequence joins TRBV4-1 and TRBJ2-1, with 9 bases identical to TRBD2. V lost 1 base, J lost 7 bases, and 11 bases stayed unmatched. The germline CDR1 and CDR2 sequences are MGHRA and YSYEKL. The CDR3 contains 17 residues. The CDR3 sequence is CASSQVGGGGIWNEQFF. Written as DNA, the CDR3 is TGCGCCAGCAGCCAAGTGGGCGGGGGGGGCATCTGGAATGAGCAGTTCTTC.

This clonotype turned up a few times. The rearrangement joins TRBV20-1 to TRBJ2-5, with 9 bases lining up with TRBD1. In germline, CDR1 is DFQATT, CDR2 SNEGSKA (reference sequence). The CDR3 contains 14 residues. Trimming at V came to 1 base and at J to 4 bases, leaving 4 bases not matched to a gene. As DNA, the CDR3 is TGCAGTGCTAGAGGGGGACAGGGACTAGAGACCCAGTACTTC. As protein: CSARGGQGLETQYF.

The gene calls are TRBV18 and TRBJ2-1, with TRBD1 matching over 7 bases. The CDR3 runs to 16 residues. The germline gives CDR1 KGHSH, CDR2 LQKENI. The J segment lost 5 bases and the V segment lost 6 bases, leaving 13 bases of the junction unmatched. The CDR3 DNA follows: TGTGCCAGCTCGCAAGGACAGGCAGCCACGAACAATGAGCAGTTCTTC. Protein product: CASSQGQAATNNEQFF.

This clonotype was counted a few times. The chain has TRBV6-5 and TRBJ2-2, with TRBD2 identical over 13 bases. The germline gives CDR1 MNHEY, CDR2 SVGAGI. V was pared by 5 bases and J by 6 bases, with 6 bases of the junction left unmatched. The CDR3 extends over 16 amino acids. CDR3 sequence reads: CASSRGLAGNPGELFF. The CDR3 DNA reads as TGTGCCAGCAGTAGGGGACTAGCGGGGAATCCCGGGGAGCTGTTTTTT.

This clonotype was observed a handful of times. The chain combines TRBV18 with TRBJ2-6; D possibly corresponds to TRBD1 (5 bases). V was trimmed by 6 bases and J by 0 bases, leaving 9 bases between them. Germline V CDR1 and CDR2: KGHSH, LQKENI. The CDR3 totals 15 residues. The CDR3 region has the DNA TGTGCCAGCTCTCAGGGTCCCTCTGGGGCCAACGTCCTGACTTTC. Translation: CASSQGPSGANVLTF.

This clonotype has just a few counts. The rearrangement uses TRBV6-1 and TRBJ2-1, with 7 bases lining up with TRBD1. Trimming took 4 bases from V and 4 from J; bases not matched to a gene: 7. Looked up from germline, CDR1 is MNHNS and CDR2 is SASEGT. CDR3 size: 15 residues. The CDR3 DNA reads TGTGCCAGCAGTGCCGGGACAGCTAAATACAATGAGCAGTTCTTC. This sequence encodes CASSAGTAKYNEQFF.

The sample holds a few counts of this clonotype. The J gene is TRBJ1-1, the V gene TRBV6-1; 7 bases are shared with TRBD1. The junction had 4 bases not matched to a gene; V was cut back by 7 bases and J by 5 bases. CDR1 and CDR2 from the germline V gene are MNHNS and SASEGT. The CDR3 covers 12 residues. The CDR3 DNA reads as TGTGCCAGCACCAGGGGGGGTACTGAAGCTTTCTTT. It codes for CASTRGGTEAFF.

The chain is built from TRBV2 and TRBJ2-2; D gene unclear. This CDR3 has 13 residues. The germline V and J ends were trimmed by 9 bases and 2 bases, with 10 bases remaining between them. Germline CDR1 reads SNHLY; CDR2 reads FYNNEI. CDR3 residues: CARDSENTGELFF. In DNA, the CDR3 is TGTGCCAGAGACTCGGAAAACACCGGGGAGCTGTTTTTT.

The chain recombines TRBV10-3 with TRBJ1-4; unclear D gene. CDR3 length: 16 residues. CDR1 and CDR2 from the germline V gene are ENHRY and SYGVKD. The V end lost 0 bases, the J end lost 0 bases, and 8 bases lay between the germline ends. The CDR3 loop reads CAISESRDATNEKLFF. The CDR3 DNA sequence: TGTGCCATCAGTGAGTCGCGGGATGCAACTAATGAAAAACTGTTTTTT.

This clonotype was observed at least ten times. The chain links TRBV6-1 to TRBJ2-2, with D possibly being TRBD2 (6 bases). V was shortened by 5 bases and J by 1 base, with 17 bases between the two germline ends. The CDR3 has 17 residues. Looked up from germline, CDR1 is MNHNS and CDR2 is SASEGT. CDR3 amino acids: CASSPGSGRRNTGELFF. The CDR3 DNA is TGTGCCAGCAGTCCTGGGTCCGGGAGACGGAACACCGGGGAGCTGTTTTTT.

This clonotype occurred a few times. CDR3 residues: CSAKGVGPPGFF. For the CDR3, the DNA is TGCAGTGCTAAGGGGGTTGGGCCCCCGGGGTTCTTC. V usage is TRBV20-1 and J usage is TRBJ2-1; D possibly corresponds to TRBD1 (6 bases). V was clipped by 4 bases and J by 15 bases, with 19 bases between them. The V gene's germline CDR1 is DFQATT and CDR2 SNEGSKA (reference sequence). The CDR3 has 12 amino acids.

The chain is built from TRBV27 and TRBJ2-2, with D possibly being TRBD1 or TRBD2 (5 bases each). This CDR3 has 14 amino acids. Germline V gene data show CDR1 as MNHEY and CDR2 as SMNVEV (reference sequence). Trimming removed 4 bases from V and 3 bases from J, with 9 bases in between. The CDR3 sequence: CASSSLGDTGELFF. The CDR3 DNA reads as TGTGCCAGCAGTTCCTTGGGGGACACCGGGGAGCTGTTTTTT.